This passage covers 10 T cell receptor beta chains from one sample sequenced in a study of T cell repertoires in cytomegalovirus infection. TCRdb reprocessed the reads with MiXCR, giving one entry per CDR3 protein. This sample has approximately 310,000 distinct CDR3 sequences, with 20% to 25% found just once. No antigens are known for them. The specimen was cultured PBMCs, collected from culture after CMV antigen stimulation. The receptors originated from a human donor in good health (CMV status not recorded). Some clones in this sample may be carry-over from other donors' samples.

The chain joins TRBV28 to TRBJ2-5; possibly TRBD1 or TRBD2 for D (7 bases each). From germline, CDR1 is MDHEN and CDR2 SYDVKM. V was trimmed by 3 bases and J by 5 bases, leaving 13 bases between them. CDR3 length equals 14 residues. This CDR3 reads CASSLGGGEETQYF. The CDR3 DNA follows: TGTGCCAGCAGTTTGGGAGGGGGCGAGGAGACCCAGTACTTC. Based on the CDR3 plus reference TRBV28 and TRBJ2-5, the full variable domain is DVKVTQSSRYLVKRTGEKVFLECVQDMDHENMFWYRQDPGLGLRLIYFSYDVKMKEKGDIPEGYSVSREKKERFSLILESASTNQTSMYLCASSLGGGEETQYFGPGTRLLVL.

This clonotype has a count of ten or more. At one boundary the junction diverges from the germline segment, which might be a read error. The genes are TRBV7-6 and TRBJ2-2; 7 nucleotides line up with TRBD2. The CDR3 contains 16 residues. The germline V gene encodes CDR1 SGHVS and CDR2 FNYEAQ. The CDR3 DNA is TGTGCCAGCAGCCGCGGGACTAACCTCAACAGCGGGGAGCTGTTTTTT. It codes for CASSRGTNLNSGELFF.

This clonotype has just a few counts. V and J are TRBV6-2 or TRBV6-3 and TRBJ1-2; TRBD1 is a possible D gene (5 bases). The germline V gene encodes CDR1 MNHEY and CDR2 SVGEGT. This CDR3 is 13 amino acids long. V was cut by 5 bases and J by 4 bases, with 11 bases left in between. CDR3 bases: TGTGCCAGCAGTCCCAGGGAAAGCTATGGCTACACCTTC. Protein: CASSPRESYGYTF.

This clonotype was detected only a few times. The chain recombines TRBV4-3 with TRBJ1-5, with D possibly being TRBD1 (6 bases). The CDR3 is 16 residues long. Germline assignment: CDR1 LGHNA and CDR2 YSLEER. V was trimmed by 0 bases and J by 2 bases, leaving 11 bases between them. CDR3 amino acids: CASSQDVQGGNQPQHF. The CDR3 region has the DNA TGCGCCAGCAGCCAAGATGTACAGGGCGGCAATCAGCCCCAGCATTTT.

CDR3 sequence (DNA): TGTGCCAGCAGTTACTCGCTGGGCAACCCCCAGCATTTT. Translation gives CASSYSLGNPQHF. The rearrangement links TRBV6-6 to TRBJ1-5; no reliable D call. This CDR3 has 13 amino acids. The germline CDR1 and CDR2 sequences are MNHNY and SVGAGI (reference sequence). The V gene lost 0 bases and the J gene lost 10 bases, with 10 bases spanning the gap.

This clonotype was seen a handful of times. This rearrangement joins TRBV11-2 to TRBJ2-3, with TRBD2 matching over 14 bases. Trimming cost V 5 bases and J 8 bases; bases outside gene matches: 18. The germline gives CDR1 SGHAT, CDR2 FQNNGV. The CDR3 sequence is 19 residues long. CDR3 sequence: CASSPTGTSGRWRIGTQYF. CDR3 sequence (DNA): TGTGCCAGCAGCCCGACCGGGACTAGCGGGAGATGGAGGATCGGTACGCAGTATTTT. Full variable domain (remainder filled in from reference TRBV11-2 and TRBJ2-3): EAGVAQSPRYKIIEKRQSVAFWCNPISGHATLYWYQQILGQGPKLLIQFQNNGVVDDSQLPKDRFSAERLKGVDSTLKIQPAKLEDSAVYLCASSPTGTSGRWRIGTQYFGPGTRLTVL.

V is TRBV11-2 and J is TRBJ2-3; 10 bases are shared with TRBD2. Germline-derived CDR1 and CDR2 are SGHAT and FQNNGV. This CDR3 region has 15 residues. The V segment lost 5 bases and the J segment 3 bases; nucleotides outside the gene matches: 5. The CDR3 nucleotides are TGTGCCAGCAGCGCGAGCGGGAGGGGAACAGATACGCAGTATTTT. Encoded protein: CASSASGRGTDTQYF.

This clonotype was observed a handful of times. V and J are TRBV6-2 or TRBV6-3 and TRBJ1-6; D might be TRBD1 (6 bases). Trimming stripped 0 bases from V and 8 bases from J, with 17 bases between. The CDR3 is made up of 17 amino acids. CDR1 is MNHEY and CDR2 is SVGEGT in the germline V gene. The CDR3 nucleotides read TGTGCCAGCAGTTACTCGCCAGAGTGGCAGGGGTATTCACCCCTCCACTTT. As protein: CASSYSPEWQGYSPLHF.

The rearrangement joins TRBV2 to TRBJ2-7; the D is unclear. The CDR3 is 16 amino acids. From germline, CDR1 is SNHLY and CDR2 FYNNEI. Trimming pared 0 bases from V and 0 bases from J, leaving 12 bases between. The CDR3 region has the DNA TGTGCCAGCAGTGAAGCCGGGCAGGAGTTCTCCTACGAGCAGTACTTC. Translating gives CASSEAGQEFSYEQYF.

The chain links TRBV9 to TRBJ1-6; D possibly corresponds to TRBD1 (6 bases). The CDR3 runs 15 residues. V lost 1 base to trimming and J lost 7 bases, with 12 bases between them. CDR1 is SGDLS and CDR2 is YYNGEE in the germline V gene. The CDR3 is CASSVRPDSNSPLHF. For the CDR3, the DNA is TGTGCCAGCAGCGTACGCCCGGACAGCAATTCACCCCTCCACTTT.